The 31 T cell receptor beta chains listed next were all sequenced from one sample in a study of identifying expanded T cells in peripheral blood. The repertoire was sequenced with immunoSEQ multiplex PCR; TCRdb's copy has only in-frame clones and lacks some. The sample includes tens of thousands of clones, roughly 84% seen only once; the top ten take roughly 21%. The sequenced sample consisted of blood. The receptors were gathered from a person between 18 and 75 years old in good health.

V is TRBV9 and J is TRBJ2-3; the D is unclear. Germline V lookup: CDR1 SGDLS, CDR2 YYNGEE. This CDR3 has 12 amino acids. Trimming took off 6 bases at V and 2 bases at J, with 7 bases between the two ends. The CDR3 spells CASTRNTDTQYF. The CDR3 bases are TGTGCCAGCACCCGGAACACAGATACGCAGTATTTT. The whole variable domain, remainder taken from reference TRBV9 and TRBJ2-3, is DSGVTQTPKHLITATGQRVTLRCSPRSGDLSVYWYQQSLDQGLQFLIQYYNGEERAKGNILERFSAQQFPDLHSELNLSSLELGDSALYFCASTRNTDTQYFGPGTRLTVL.

The chain combines TRBV28 with TRBJ2-7, with 8 bases aligning to TRBD1. The CDR3 has 16 amino acids. With V trimmed by 4 bases and J by 0 bases, 8 bases remained unmatched. Germline V gives CDR1 MDHEN, CDR2 SYDVKM. Here the CDR3 DNA reads TGTGCCAGCAGTTCCGGACAGGGAGGTACCTCCTACGAGCAGTACTTC. Amino acids: CASSSGQGGTSYEQYF.

The chain joins TRBV2 to TRBJ2-1; 10 nucleotides agree with TRBD2. CDR1 and CDR2 from the germline V gene are SNHLY and FYNNEI. V was clipped by 6 bases and J by 5 bases; unmatched bases: 4. The CDR3 has 14 amino acids. CDR3 region: CASRLAGDHNEQFF. The CDR3 DNA is TGTGCCAGCAGGCTAGCGGGAGATCACAATGAGCAGTTCTTC.

The gene calls are TRBV5-6 and TRBJ2-1; no reliable D call. With 0 bases removed from V and 5 bases from J, the gap between germline ends came to 6 bases. This CDR3 spans 13 amino acids. Germline values: CDR1 SGHDT, CDR2 YYEEEE. The CDR3 protein is CASSLAGHNEQFF. The CDR3 bases are TGTGCCAGCAGCTTGGCAGGTCACAATGAGCAGTTCTTC.

This chain uses TRBV20-1 with TRBJ2-2; D is unclear. V lost 1 base, J lost 8 bases, and 5 bases lay in between. Germline CDR1 is DFQATT and CDR2 is SNEGSKA (reference sequence). This CDR3 has 11 residues. The DNA of the CDR3 is TGCAGTGCTAGAGTGGAGGGGGAGCTGTTTTTT. Protein: CSARVEGELFF.

The chain is built from TRBV4-3 and TRBJ1-1, with D possibly being TRBD1 (5 bases). The CDR3 is 18 amino acids. CDR1 LGHNA and CDR2 YSLEER come from the germline V gene. Between the trimmed V and J ends, which lost 0 bases and 0 bases, there was a span of 17 bases. This chain's CDR3 is CASSQDSGGWSMNTEAFF. The DNA of the CDR3 is TGCGCCAGCAGCCAAGATAGCGGGGGTTGGAGCATGAACACTGAAGCTTTCTTT.

The chain combines TRBV7-2 with TRBJ1-5; D is possibly TRBD1 (5 bases). Trimming stripped 2 bases from V and 4 bases from J, with 12 bases between. The length of the CDR3 is 15 residues. Per germline, CDR1 SGHTA and CDR2 FQGNSA. The CDR3 nucleotides read TGTGCCAGCAGCTTATTGGGGCTGAGGAATCAGCCCCAGCATTTT. This codes for CASSLLGLRNQPQHF.

J is TRBJ1-2 and V is TRBV19, with 8 bases identical to TRBD1. Per germline, CDR1 LNHDA and CDR2 SQIVND (reference sequence). This CDR3 is built from 14 residues. The V segment lost 7 bases and the J segment 2 bases; nucleotides outside the gene matches: 6. CDR3 region: CASTDRANNYGYTF. As DNA, the CDR3 is TGTGCCAGTACGGACAGGGCCAACAACTATGGCTACACCTTC.

V is TRBV30 and J is TRBJ1-5; 12 nucleotides match TRBD1. The CDR3 has 18 amino acids. In germline, CDR1 is GTSNPN, CDR2 SVGIG (reference sequence). Trimming cost V 5 bases and J 7 bases; bases outside gene matches: 18. CDR3 DNA: TGTGCCTGGGCTTACCGGGACAGGGGGCGCGTGGGGGAACAGCCCCAGCATTTT. It codes for CAWAYRDRGRVGEQPQHF.

The J gene is TRBJ2-1, the V gene TRBV11-3; 13 bases fit TRBD2. The CDR3 contains 15 residues. The V gene end was trimmed by 1 base and the J gene end by 6 bases; junction bases not matched to a gene: 0. CDR1 and CDR2 from the germline V gene are SGHNT and YENEEA. CDR3 DNA: TGTGCCAGCAGCTTAGGGACTAGCGGGAGCAATGAGCAGTTCTTC. It codes for CASSLGTSGSNEQFF.

This clone appeared a single time. The chain combines TRBV23-1 with TRBJ1-1, with a tentative D call TRBD1 (6 bases). TRBV23-1 is sorted into the ORF group, with uncertain function. With 3 bases removed from V and 2 bases from J, the gap between germline ends came to 13 bases. The CDR3 is 15 residues long. CDR3 loop: CASSHPRGNNTEAFF. CDR3 in DNA: TGCGCCAGCAGTCATCCCAGGGGAAATAACACTGAAGCTTTCTTT.

V usage is TRBV30 and J usage is TRBJ1-5; 11 positions match TRBD1. V gave up 5 bases and J gave up 1 base; unmatched junction bases: 1. The CDR3 covers 14 residues. Germline CDR1 is GTSNPN and CDR2 is SVGIG (reference sequence). This CDR3 reads CAWGTGGSNQPQHF. DNA of the CDR3: TGTGCCTGGGGGACAGGGGGAAGCAATCAGCCCCAGCATTTT.

The chain recombines TRBV9 with TRBJ1-3; D unclear. The germline V gene has CDR1 SGDLS and CDR2 YYNGEE. This CDR3 has 14 residues. Trimming stripped 5 bases from V and 1 base from J, with 10 bases between. CDR3 DNA: TGTGCCAGCAGACCACAGACGTCTGGAAACACCATATATTTT. Translated, it gives CASRPQTSGNTIYF.

V is TRBV28 and J is TRBJ1-2, with D hard to call. In germline, CDR1 is MDHEN, CDR2 SYDVKM. The CDR3 is made up of 14 amino acids. The V gene lost 3 bases and the J gene lost 5 bases, with 13 bases spanning the gap. The CDR3 is CASSFSGVWYGYTF. CDR3 nucleotides: TGTGCCAGCAGTTTTTCCGGGGTTTGGTATGGCTACACCTTC.

This clone was counted only a few times. As DNA, the CDR3 is TGTGCCAGCAGTTCCGGGGACAGGGGAGAGACCCAGTACTTC. This sequence encodes CASSSGDRGETQYF. The chain recombines TRBV28 with TRBJ2-5; 10 nucleotides match TRBD1. Germline V CDR1 and CDR2: MDHEN, SYDVKM. The CDR3 runs 14 residues. The ends lost 4 bases at V and 4 bases at J; junction bases unmatched: 3.

This clone came up once. The chain links TRBV30 to TRBJ1-5; TRBD1 matches 8 bases. CDR1 GTSNPN and CDR2 SVGIG come from the germline V gene (reference sequence). The CDR3 has 15 amino acids. With 2 bases clipped from V and 0 bases from J, the junction kept 3 bases outside the gene matches. CDR3 sequence reads: CAWSRTGFSNQPQHF. The DNA for the CDR3 is TGTGCCTGGAGTCGGACAGGGTTTAGCAATCAGCCCCAGCATTTT.

The rearrangement links TRBV9 to TRBJ2-5; 7 bases map to TRBD1. The CDR3 is 14 amino acids. V dropped 5 bases and J dropped 6; count of bases not matched to a gene: 10. CDR1 and CDR2 from the germline V gene are SGDLS and YYNGEE. CDR3 nucleotide sequence: TGTGCCAGCAGTCGAGACAGGGACGGGCAGACCCAGTACTTC. Residues: CASSRDRDGQTQYF.

The rearrangement links TRBV5-1 to TRBJ2-3, with 7 bases matching TRBD2. V gave up 2 bases and J gave up 5 bases; unmatched junction bases: 8. There are 15 residues in the CDR3. Germline V gives CDR1 SGHRS, CDR2 YFSETQ. DNA of the CDR3: TGCGCCAGCAGCTTTACGGGCGGCGGGGGAGATACGCAGTATTTT. As protein: CASSFTGGGGDTQYF.

This rearrangement joins TRBV7-9 to TRBJ2-5; TRBD1 might be the D (5 bases). This CDR3 has 15 residues. Germline V CDR1 and CDR2: SEHNR, FQNEAQ (reference sequence). The V gene lost 1 base and the J gene lost 4 bases, with 13 bases spanning the gap. In DNA form, the CDR3 reads TGTGCCAGCAGCTTAGGACACCCTCAGGGAGAGACCCAGTACTTC. Protein sequence: CASSLGHPQGETQYF.

The chain combines TRBV30 with TRBJ2-1; D may correspond to TRBD1 or TRBD2 (6 bases each). Germline V lookup: CDR1 GTSNPN, CDR2 SVGIG (reference sequence). V gave up 2 bases and J gave up 5 bases, with 16 bases separating them. CDR3 length: 15 residues. In nucleotides, the CDR3 is TGTGCCTGGAGTAAAGGGCAGGGGACTGACAATGAGCAGTTCTTC. Its protein product is CAWSKGQGTDNEQFF.

The V and J genes are TRBV6-1 and TRBJ1-1; D not resolved. From germline, CDR1 is MNHNS and CDR2 SASEGT. Trimming pared 5 bases from V and 1 base from J, leaving 11 bases between. The CDR3 has 14 amino acids. In DNA form, the CDR3 reads TGTGCCAGCAGTTTTAGAGGGCGGAACACTGAAGCTTTCTTT. Amino acids: CASSFRGRNTEAFF.

This chain connects TRBV15 to TRBJ2-7; no firm D call. CDR3 length: 13 residues. Per germline, CDR1 LNHNV and CDR2 YYDKDF (reference sequence). The germline V and J ends were trimmed by 0 bases and 4 bases, with 7 bases remaining between them. CDR3 coding DNA: TGTGCCACCAGCAGAGATAGGGAATACGAGCAGTACTTC. Residues: CATSRDREYEQYF.

The chain has TRBV6-5 and TRBJ2-5; D is perhaps TRBD1 or TRBD2 (5 bases each). The CDR3 has 14 amino acids. Trimming took 0 bases from V and 0 from J, leaving 5 bases between them. The V gene's germline CDR1 is MNHEY and CDR2 SVGAGI. The CDR3 reads CASSYSGHQETQYF. The CDR3 nucleotides read TGTGCCAGCAGTTACTCGGGACACCAAGAGACCCAGTACTTC.

This clone was counted a single time. J is TRBJ2-7 and V is TRBV4-3, with D possibly TRBD2 on 6 matching bases. This CDR3 region has 14 residues. The V and J ends lost 1 base and 6 bases respectively, with 13 bases between them. Germline CDR1 and CDR2: LGHNA and YSLEER. CDR3 protein: CASSQASGVSEQYF. The CDR3 DNA follows: TGCGCCAGCAGCCAAGCCTCGGGAGTCAGCGAGCAGTACTTC.

This clone was found once. V gene TRBV2 combines with J gene TRBJ1-1; D gene ambiguous. The V gene lost 5 bases and the J gene lost 5 bases, with 9 bases spanning the gap. The CDR3 is 12 amino acids. The germline gives CDR1 SNHLY, CDR2 FYNNEI. The CDR3 reads CASSPDRTEAFF. The DNA of the CDR3 is TGTGCCAGCAGTCCGGACCGTACTGAAGCTTTCTTT.

This sequence joins TRBV5-1 and TRBJ2-5, with 8 bases aligning to TRBD2. CDR3 length: 14 amino acids. The germline CDR1 and CDR2 sequences are SGHRS and YFSETQ. J was trimmed by 6 bases and V by 4 bases; bases with no gene match: 8. The CDR3 reads CASSPPGGSKTQYF. CDR3 nucleotide sequence: TGCGCCAGCAGCCCGCCGGGGGGGTCCAAGACCCAGTACTTC.

This clone came up a few times. The chain uses TRBV28 and TRBJ1-5; a possible D gene is TRBD1 (5 bases). Trimming took 7 bases from V and 3 from J, leaving 10 bases between them. CDR1 and CDR2 (germline): MDHEN, SYDVKM. The CDR3 runs 13 residues. CDR3 amino acids: CASTRQINQPQHF. CDR3 coding DNA: TGTGCCAGCACCCGACAGATCAATCAGCCCCAGCATTTT.

The rearrangement links TRBV19 to TRBJ2-3, with a possible D match to TRBD1 (5 bases). Germline assignment: CDR1 LNHDA and CDR2 SQIVND (reference sequence). V lost 6 bases to trimming and J lost 4 bases, with 8 bases between them. This CDR3 comprises 12 residues. CDR3 in DNA: TGTGCCAGTAGCGTGACAGCAGATACGCAGTATTTT. Protein sequence: CASSVTADTQYF.

This chain uses TRBV27 with TRBJ2-1; D is unclear. The CDR3 has 14 amino acids. Per germline, CDR1 MNHEY and CDR2 SMNVEV (reference sequence). V lost 0 bases, J lost 4 bases, and 7 bases lay in between. CDR3 nucleotides: TGTGCCAGCAGTTTATCCGACGTGTACAATGAGCAGTTCTTC. Its protein product is CASSLSDVYNEQFF.

This chain connects TRBV30 to TRBJ1-1; TRBD1 might be the D (5 bases). The CDR3 totals 15 residues. Germline-derived CDR1 and CDR2 are GTSNPN and SVGIG (reference sequence). V was trimmed by 2 bases and J by 6 bases, leaving 19 bases between them. CDR3 sequence (DNA): TGTGCCTGGAGTCCCCTGTTGGGCAGGGTGGCTGAAGCTTTCTTT. This translates into CAWSPLLGRVAEAFF.

This clone was observed a few times. The rearrangement links TRBV4-2 to TRBJ2-3, with 10 bases that match TRBD2. CDR3 length equals 16 residues. From germline, CDR1 is LGHNA and CDR2 YNFKEQ. The V and J ends lost 3 bases and 5 bases, in that order; junction bases with no gene match: 8. CDR3 sequence reads: CASSQRLAGEVDTQYF. CDR3 DNA: TGTGCCAGCAGCCAGAGGCTAGCGGGAGAAGTAGATACGCAGTATTTT.